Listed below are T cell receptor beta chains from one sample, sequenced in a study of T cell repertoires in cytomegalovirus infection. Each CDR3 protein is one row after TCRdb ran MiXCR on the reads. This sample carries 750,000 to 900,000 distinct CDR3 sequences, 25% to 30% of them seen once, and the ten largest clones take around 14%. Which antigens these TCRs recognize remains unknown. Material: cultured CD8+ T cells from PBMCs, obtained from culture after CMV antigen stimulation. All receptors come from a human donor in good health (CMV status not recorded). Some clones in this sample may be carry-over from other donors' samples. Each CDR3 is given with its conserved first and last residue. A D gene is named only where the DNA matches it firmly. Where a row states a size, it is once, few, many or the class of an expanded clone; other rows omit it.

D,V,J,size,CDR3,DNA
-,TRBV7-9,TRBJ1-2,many,CASSFEDNYGYTF,TGTGCCAGCAGCTTCGAGGATAACTATGGCTACACCTTC
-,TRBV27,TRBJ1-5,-,CASRDGEYQPQHF,TGTGCCAGCCGCGACGGTGAGTATCAGCCCCAGCATTTT
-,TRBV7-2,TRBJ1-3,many,CASGRSSGGNTIYF,TGTGCCAGCGGTCGATCGTCGGGTGGAAACACCATATATTTT
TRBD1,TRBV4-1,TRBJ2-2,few,CASSWTGTGELFF,TGCGCCAGCAGCTGGACAGGGACCGGGGAGCTGTTTTTT
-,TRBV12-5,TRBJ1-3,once,CASGLVIGGEENTIYF,TGTGCTAGTGGTTTGGTTATAGGGGGGGAAGAAAACACCATATATTTT
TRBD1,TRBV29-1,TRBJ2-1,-,CSVEVTGGRGLTEQFF,TGCAGCGTTGAAGTGACAGGGGGCCGGGGACTTACCGAGCAGTTCTTC
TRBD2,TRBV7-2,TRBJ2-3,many,CASSLGGGAGGLADTQYF,TGTGCCAGCAGCTTAGGAGGGGGGGCGGGGGGCCTGGCAGATACGCAGTATTTT
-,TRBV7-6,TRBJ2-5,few,CASSQRQETQYF,TGTGCCAGCAGCCAGCGGCAAGAGACCCAGTACTTC
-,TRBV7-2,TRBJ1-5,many,CASSLDFAGTSNQPQHF,TGTGCCAGCAGCTTAGATTTTGCAGGGACTAGCAATCAGCCCCAGCATTTT
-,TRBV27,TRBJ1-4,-,CASRTGGFATNEKLFF,TGTGCCAGCAGAACGGGCGGATTTGCAACTAATGAAAAACTGTTTTTT
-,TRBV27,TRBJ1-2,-,CASSPTVRARGYTF,TGTGCCAGCAGCCCCACGGTCAGGGCTCGAGGCTACACCTTC
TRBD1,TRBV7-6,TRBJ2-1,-,CASSQRTGHSYNEQFF,TGTGCCAGCAGCCAAAGGACAGGGCACTCCTACAATGAGCAGTTCTTC
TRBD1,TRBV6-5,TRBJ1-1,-,CASSYFLQGGGTGTEAFF,TGTGCCAGCAGTTACTTCCTCCAGGGGGGAGGGACCGGCACTGAAGCTTTCTTT
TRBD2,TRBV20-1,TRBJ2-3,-,CSARDNLAGGGPTDTQYF,TGCAGTGCTAGAGATAACCTAGCGGGGGGAGGGCCCACAGATACGCAGTATTTT
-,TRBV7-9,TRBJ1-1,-,CASSFRQPFDEAFF,TGTGCCAGCAGCTTTAGACAGCCTTTCGATGAAGCTTTCTTT
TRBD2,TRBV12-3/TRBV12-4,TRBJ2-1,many,CASSLSLAGGNEQFF,TGTGCCAGCAGTTTAAGCCTAGCGGGGGGCAATGAGCAGTTCTTC
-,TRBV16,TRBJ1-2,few,CASSQERAARKGDGYTF,TGTGCCAGCAGCCAAGAGAGGGCAGCCCGAAAAGGAGATGGCTACACCTTC
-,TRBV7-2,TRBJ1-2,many,CASSLKGLEVYGYTF,TGTGCCAGCAGCTTAAAGGGCCTCGAAGTCTATGGCTACACCTTC
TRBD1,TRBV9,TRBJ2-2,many,CASSARDRWETGELFF,TGTGCCAGCAGCGCCCGGGACAGGTGGGAAACCGGGGAGCTGTTTTTT
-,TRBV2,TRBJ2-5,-,CASNGGTQYF,TGTGCCAGCAACGGGGGGACCCAGTACTTC
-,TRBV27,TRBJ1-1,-,CASGSGEAFF,TGTGCCAGCGGCTCTGGGGAAGCTTTCTTT
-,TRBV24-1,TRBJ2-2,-,CATSAGGNTGELFF,TGTGCCACCAGTGCCGGGGGCAACACCGGGGAGCTGTTTTTT
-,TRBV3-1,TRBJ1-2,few,CASSQFEAGYTF,TGTGCCAGCAGCCAATTCGAGGCTGGCTACACCTTC
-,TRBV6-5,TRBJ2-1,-,CASSYLSSGSYNEQFF,TGTGCCAGCAGTTACTTGAGTTCTGGCTCCTACAATGAGCAGTTCTTC
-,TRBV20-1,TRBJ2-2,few,CSARVVSGELFF,TGCAGTGCTAGAGTTGTTTCCGGGGAGCTGTTTTTT
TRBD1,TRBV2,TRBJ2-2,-,CASRETGKGTGELFF,TGTGCCAGCAGAGAGACAGGGAAGGGCACCGGGGAGCTGTTTTTT
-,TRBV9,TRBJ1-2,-,CASTESDSPKLNYGYTF,TGTGCCAGCACCGAATCGGACAGCCCGAAACTAAACTATGGCTACACCTTC
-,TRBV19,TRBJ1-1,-,CASSIGLWAGNTEAFF,TGTGCCAGTAGTATAGGCCTCTGGGCTGGGAACACTGAAGCTTTCTTT
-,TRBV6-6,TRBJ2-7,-,CASRLPVHEQYF,TGTGCCAGCAGACTCCCGGTCCACGAGCAGTACTTC
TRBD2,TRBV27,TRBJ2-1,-,CASSLVSGGRSSYNEQFF,TGTGCCAGCAGTTTAGTTAGCGGGGGGAGGAGCTCCTACAATGAGCAGTTCTTC
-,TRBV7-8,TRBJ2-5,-,CASSFYGGETQYF,TGTGCCAGCAGCTTTTATGGAGGGGAGACCCAGTACTTC
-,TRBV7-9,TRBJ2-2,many,CASSPRTGGTGELFF,TGTGCCAGCAGCCCACGCACAGGAGGCACCGGGGAGCTGTTTTTT
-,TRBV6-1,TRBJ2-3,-,CASSDWDLGTDTQYF,TGTGCCAGCAGTGATTGGGATTTGGGCACAGATACGCAGTATTTT
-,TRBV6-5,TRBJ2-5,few,CASRLEGGIKTQYF,TGTGCCAGCAGACTTGAGGGGGGAATAAAGACCCAGTACTTC
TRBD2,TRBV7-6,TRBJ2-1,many,CASSPAGAAGEQFF,TGTGCCAGCTCGCCAGCGGGGGCTGCCGGTGAGCAGTTCTTC
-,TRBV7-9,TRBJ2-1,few,CASSALSVLLYNEQFF,TGTGCCAGCAGCGCCCTATCTGTGCTCCTATACAATGAGCAGTTCTTC
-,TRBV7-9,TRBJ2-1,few,CASGAGSYNEQFF,TGTGCCAGCGGTGCAGGGTCGTATAATGAGCAGTTCTTC
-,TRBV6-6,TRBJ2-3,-,CASRVWHSTDTQYF,TGTGCCAGCAGGGTCTGGCATAGCACAGATACGCAGTATTTT
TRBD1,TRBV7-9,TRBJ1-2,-,CASSAVDRQYGYTF,TGTGCCAGCAGCGCCGTGGACAGGCAGTATGGCTACACCTTC
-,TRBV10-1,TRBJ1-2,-,CASSEKGISGYTF,TGCGCCAGCAGTGAGAAGGGGATAAGTGGCTACACCTTC
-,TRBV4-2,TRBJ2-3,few,CASSPPVLSLSTDTQYF,TGTGCCAGCAGCCCACCGGTACTATCCCTTAGCACAGATACGCAGTATTTT
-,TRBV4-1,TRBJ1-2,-,CASSQSSPWAPGGYTF,TGCGCCAGCAGCCAAAGTTCCCCATGGGCCCCAGGGGGCTACACCTTC
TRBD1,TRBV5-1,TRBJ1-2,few,CASSPYGQGSTNYGYTF,TGCGCCAGCAGCCCATACGGACAGGGCTCGACTAACTATGGCTACACCTTC
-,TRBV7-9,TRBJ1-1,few,CASSLESDHPGAFF,TGTGCCAGCAGCTTGGAATCGGACCACCCCGGGGCTTTCTTT
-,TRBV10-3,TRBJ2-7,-,CAISESTLRAQDNYYEQYF,TGTGCCATCAGTGAGTCGACTTTAAGAGCACAGGACAACTACTACGAGCAGTACTTC
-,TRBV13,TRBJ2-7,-,CASSLRLKAYEQYF,TGTGCCAGCAGCTTAAGACTGAAGGCCTACGAGCAGTACTTC
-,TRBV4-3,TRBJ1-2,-,CASSPSRGPYGYTF,TGCGCCAGCAGCCCATCGCGGGGTCCCTATGGCTACACCTTC
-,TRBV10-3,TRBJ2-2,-,CAISEGQTNTGELFF,TGTGCCATCAGTGAGGGACAGACGAACACCGGGGAGCTGTTTTTT
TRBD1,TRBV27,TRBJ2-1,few,CASSGRQGADEQFF,TGTGCCAGCAGTGGGAGACAGGGGGCGGATGAGCAGTTCTTC
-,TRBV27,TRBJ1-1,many,CASSPVGGNTEAFF,TGTGCCAGCAGTCCTGTCGGGGGTAACACTGAAGCTTTCTTT
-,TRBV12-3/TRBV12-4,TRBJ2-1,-,CASTEGGLEQFF,TGTGCCAGCACCGAAGGGGGGCTTGAGCAGTTCTTC
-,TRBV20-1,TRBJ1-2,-,CSASGTFRGGYTF,TGCAGTGCTTCCGGGACTTTTAGGGGTGGCTACACCTTC